Listed here are 11 T cell receptor beta chains from one sample, sequenced in a study of identical twins (dated by TCRdb to about 2016). The method behind the library was 5' RACE. Instrument used: Illumina HiSeq 2000. The raw public data were reprocessed by TCRdb itself: fastp quality trimming at Q25, MiXCR clonotype calling, in-frame beta chains only. Duplicate CDR3 protein sequences are folded into a single record with the most common DNA and genes. The sample table shows about 730,000 distinct CDR3 sequences, and 21% are seen once. Over 4% of the sample belongs to the ten largest clones. This sample was also put to use in a study of T cells expressing NK-cell markers.

What was sequenced was PBMCs. The source of these receptors is a woman aged 18-29 years in good health.

This clonotype was found a few times. This chain links TRBV20-1 with TRBJ2-7; TRBD2 might be the D (7 bases). V was shortened by 2 bases and J by 5 bases, with 19 bases between the two germline ends. The CDR3 runs to 15 residues. CDR1 is DFQATT and CDR2 is SNEGSKA in the germline V gene (reference sequence). The CDR3 bases are TGCAGTGCTAGACTTCCCCGGGGGGCCCAGGACGAGCAGTACTTC. This encodes CSARLPRGAQDEQYF.

This clonotype was recorded a few times. V and J are TRBV20-1 and TRBJ2-1, with D unresolved. The germline V gene encodes CDR1 DFQATT and CDR2 SNEGSKA (reference sequence). This CDR3 is 12 amino acids long. Trimming stripped 3 bases from V and 4 bases from J, with 7 bases between. The CDR3 spells CSARPVYNEQFF. The CDR3 DNA reads TGCAGTGCTAGGCCTGTTTACAATGAGCAGTTCTTC.

The chain carries TRBV12-3 or TRBV12-4 and TRBJ2-5; TRBD2 matches 14 bases. CDR3 size: 15 residues. Unmatched junction bases numbered 6, after V lost 7 bases and J lost 5 bases. DNA of the CDR3: TGTGCCAGCACCCGGACTAGCGGGAGGATCGAGACCCAGTACTTC. Its protein is CASTRTSGRIETQYF.

CDR3 residues: CATSRSTANTGELFF. For the CDR3, the DNA is TGTGCCACCAGCAGATCAACGGCGAACACCGGGGAGCTGTTTTTT. The V and J genes are TRBV15 and TRBJ2-2; the D is unclear. The CDR3 runs 15 residues. Germline loops: CDR1 LNHNV, CDR2 YYDKDF (reference sequence). Trimming stripped 2 bases from V and 0 bases from J, with 7 bases between.

The chain carries TRBV20-1 and TRBJ2-7; D is possibly TRBD1 or TRBD2 (6 bases each). The CDR3 runs 15 residues. The germline V gene has CDR1 DFQATT and CDR2 SNEGSKA (reference sequence). Trimming shortened V by 1 base and J by 4 bases, and 17 bases separated the two germline ends. CDR3 nucleotides: TGCAGTGCTAGAGTCTCTAGGGGGGAGCGATACGAGCAGTACTTC. Protein: CSARVSRGERYEQYF.

The sample holds one count of this clonotype. The chain links TRBV27 to TRBJ2-3; 14 bases fit TRBD2. The CDR3 has 13 residues. The junction had 6 bases not matched to a gene; V was cut back by 7 bases and J by 12 bases. The germline gives CDR1 MNHEY, CDR2 SMNVEV (reference sequence). CDR3 residues: CASKGTSGGVQYF. CDR3 in DNA: TGTGCCAGCAAAGGGACTAGCGGGGGAGTACAGTATTTT.

This clonotype was seen only a few times. The V call is TRBV6-1, the J call TRBJ2-5; D is undetermined. Trimming cost V 5 bases and J 2 bases, with 9 bases left between them. The CDR3 loop spans 13 amino acids. CDR1 MNHNS and CDR2 SASEGT come from the germline V gene. As DNA, the CDR3 is TGTGCCAGCAGTCCCCGGGCGCAAGAGACCCAGTACTTC. Translated, it gives CASSPRAQETQYF.

J is TRBJ2-5 and V is TRBV30; D is undetermined. V lost 7 bases and J 7 bases, leaving 19 bases between the germline ends. Germline loops: CDR1 GTSNPN, CDR2 SVGIG (reference sequence). The CDR3 is 13 amino acids. This chain's CDR3 is CASTTGRSWTQYF. CDR3 nucleotides: TGTGCCTCCACCACCGGCAGGTCGTGGACCCAGTACTTC.

J is TRBJ2-6 and V is TRBV12-3 or TRBV12-4; D possibly matches TRBD1 or TRBD2 (5 bases each). There are 19 residues in the CDR3. V was cut by 3 bases and J by 1 base, with 19 bases left in between. The CDR3 coding sequence is TGTGCCAGCAGTTTTAGCCCCTGGGGGTCCTCGTCTGGGGCCAACGTCCTGACTTTC. Translated: CASSFSPWGSSSGANVLTF.

The J gene is TRBJ2-1, the V gene TRBV7-9; 13 bases match TRBD2. The CDR3 is made up of 16 amino acids. Trimming removed 3 bases from V and 6 bases from J; junction bases left unmatched: 5. Per germline, CDR1 SEHNR and CDR2 FQNEAQ (reference sequence). The CDR3 protein is CASSLMGTSGANEQFF. The DNA of the CDR3 is TGTGCCAGCAGCTTGATGGGGACTAGCGGGGCCAATGAGCAGTTCTTC.

This clonotype was detected a few times. The V call is TRBV5-1, the J call TRBJ2-2; D uncertain. In germline, CDR1 is SGHRS, CDR2 YFSETQ. Trimming stripped 4 bases from V and 0 bases from J, with 10 bases between. The CDR3 covers 15 residues. CDR3 sequence (DNA): TGCGCCAGCAGCATCTTGGCTTCGAACACCGGGGAGCTGTTTTTT. Translated: CASSILASNTGELFF.